This TCR beta chain was recorded in a study of CD8+CD57+ T cells in acquired aplastic anemia. Across the study: Yields of DNA that came from sorted CD4+ and CD8+ cells averaged around 3 ug.

Genomic DNA was employed as the template in profiling TCR beta VDJ and CDR3. A single record per CDR3 protein comes from TCRdb applying MiXCR to the reads. Here the sample spans about 190,000 distinct CDR3 sequences, 40% to 50% being singletons. Patients chosen for sequencing had CD8+CD57+ cells that had expanded, as shown by flow cytometry. The CDR3 totals 15 residues. Trimming cost V 2 bases and J 5 bases; bases outside gene matches: 11. Germline V gives CDR1 SQVTM, CDR2 ANQGSEA. The study's findings and limits: The number of CD8+ CDR3 sequences shared by patients and controls was approximately 31. The CD8+ Simpson's diversity of patients and controls was not significantly different.

With respect to this clonotype: Its antigen remains unknown.

Sample: sorted CD4+, CD8+, or CD8+CD57+ T cells (not recorded which) from PBMCs. This clonotype originated in a human donor with aplastic anemia. The chain has TRBV29-1 and TRBJ1-2; 7 bases map to TRBD1. CDR3 nucleotide sequence: TGCAGCGTTGAATTGCGAACAGGGGCTGGGTATGGCTACACCTTC. It codes for CSVELRTGAGYGYTF.